The subject of this entry is one T cell receptor beta chain. Its cognate antigen is unknown. Sequenced by immunoSEQ multiplex PCR; TCRdb stores in-frame clones only, minus some. The top ten hold 0.13% of the sample, which has millions of clones, 95% seen once. The data belong to a study of shared clonotypes between healthy human individuals. General study findings and limits: Memory subsets generally showed smaller estimated richness than naive subsets did. A reduction in generation probabilities was seen for non-shared clonotypes relative to those shared by all four donors.

V gave up 6 bases and J gave up 5 bases; unmatched junction bases: 4. Germline CDR1 reads SNHLY; CDR2 reads FYNNEI. The CDR3 contains 13 residues. This clonotype was obtained from a man between 18 and 35 years old in good health. Source material: naive CD4+ T cells sorted from blood. Subset defined: CD45RA+ positively selected. The chain carries TRBV2 and TRBJ1-2, with 9 bases matching TRBD1. CDR3 residues: CASRGTGIYGYTF. CDR3 DNA sequence: TGTGCCAGCAGGGGGACAGGGATTTATGGCTACACCTTC.